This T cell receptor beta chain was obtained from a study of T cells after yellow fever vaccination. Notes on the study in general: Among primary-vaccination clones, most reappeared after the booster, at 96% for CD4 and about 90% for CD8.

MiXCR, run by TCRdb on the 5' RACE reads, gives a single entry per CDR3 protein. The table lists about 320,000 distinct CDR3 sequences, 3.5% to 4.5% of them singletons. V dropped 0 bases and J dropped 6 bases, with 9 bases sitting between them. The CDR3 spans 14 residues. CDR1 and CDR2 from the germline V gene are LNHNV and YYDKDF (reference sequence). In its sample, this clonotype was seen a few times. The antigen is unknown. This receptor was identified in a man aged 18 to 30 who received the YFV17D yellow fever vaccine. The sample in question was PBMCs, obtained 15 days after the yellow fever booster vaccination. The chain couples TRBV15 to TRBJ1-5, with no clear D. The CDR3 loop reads CATSRDPGAQPQHF. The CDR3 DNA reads TGTGCCACCAGCAGAGATCCGGGAGCTCAGCCCCAGCATTTT.